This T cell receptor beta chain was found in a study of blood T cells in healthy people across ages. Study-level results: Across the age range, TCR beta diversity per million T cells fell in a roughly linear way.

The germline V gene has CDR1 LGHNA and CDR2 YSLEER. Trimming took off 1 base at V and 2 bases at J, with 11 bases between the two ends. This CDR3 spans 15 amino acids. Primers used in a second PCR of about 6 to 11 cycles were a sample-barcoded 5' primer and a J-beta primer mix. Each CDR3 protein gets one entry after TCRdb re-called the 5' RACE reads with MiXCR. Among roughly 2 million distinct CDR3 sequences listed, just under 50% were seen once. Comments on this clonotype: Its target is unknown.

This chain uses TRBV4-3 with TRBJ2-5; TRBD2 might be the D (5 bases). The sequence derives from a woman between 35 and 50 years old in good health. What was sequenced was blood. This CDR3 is CASSQALAPQETQYF. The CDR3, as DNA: TGCGCCAGCAGCCAAGCCTTAGCGCCTCAAGAGACCCAGTACTTC.